This entry lists 25 T cell receptor beta chains sequenced from one sample in a study of blood T cell repertoires in COVID-19 (dated by TCRdb to about 2020). Libraries were made using the immunoSEQ multiplex PCR assay. TCRdb retrieved this table from immuneACCESS and kept in-frame rearrangements only. Not all clones are present; in checked studies, unresolved V genes account for under half, and no reason is known for the remainder. Counted in this sample were roughly 130,000 clones; less than 90% of them appeared once. The ten largest clones add up to under 2.5% of the sample. Sequences were obtained from PBMCs or T cells enriched from blood (not recorded which). The receptors here all came from a woman in her forties or fifties who had recovered from COVID-19.

The rearrangement links TRBV5-5 to TRBJ1-5, with 9 bases that match TRBD1. Per germline, CDR1 SGHKS and CDR2 YYEKEE (reference sequence). The CDR3 covers 14 residues. V lost 1 base and J lost 5; bases outside the gene matches: 1. The DNA for the CDR3 is TGTGCCAGCAGCTTGCGGACAGGGGATCAGCCCCAGCATTTT. Its protein product is CASSLRTGDQPQHF.

This chain connects TRBV2 to TRBJ2-7, with a weak D call TRBD1 (6 bases). Trimming pared 6 bases from V and 2 bases from J, leaving 14 bases between. Germline V CDR1 and CDR2: SNHLY, FYNNEI. The CDR3 runs 14 residues. The CDR3 sequence is CASRAPRQAYEQYF. The CDR3 DNA sequence: TGTGCCAGCAGGGCACCTAGACAGGCCTACGAGCAGTACTTC.

This clone turned up a few times. The J gene is TRBJ1-5, the V gene TRBV4-1, with a weak D call TRBD1 (6 bases). The V end was cut by 2 bases, the J end by 7 bases, with 12 bases between. Germline assignment: CDR1 MGHRA and CDR2 YSYEKL. The CDR3 runs to 14 residues. As DNA, the CDR3 is TGCGCCAGCAGCCAATACAGGGTTGGGCAGCCCCAGCATTTT. It specifies CASSQYRVGQPQHF.

This chain joins TRBV7-9 and TRBJ1-2; D is unresolved. Between the trimmed V and J ends, which lost 5 bases and 3 bases, there was a span of 16 bases. CDR3 length: 15 amino acids. CDR1 and CDR2 (germline): SEHNR, FQNEAQ (reference sequence). CDR3 amino acids: CASSPRASLDYGYTF. The CDR3 nucleotides are TGTGCCAGCAGCCCACGAGCTAGTTTGGACTATGGCTACACCTTC. Supplemented by reference TRBV7-9 and TRBJ1-2, the full variable domain reads DTGVSQNPRHKITKRGQNVTFRCDPISEHNRLYWYRQTLGQGPEFLTYFQNEAQLEKSRLLSDRFSAERPKGSFSTLEIQRTEQGDSAMYLCASSPRASLDYGYTFGSGTRLTVV.

The genes are TRBV7-2 and TRBJ2-1; 15 nucleotides align to TRBD2. The germline CDR1 and CDR2 sequences are SGHTA and FQGNSA. The CDR3 covers 14 residues. Germline trimming cut 4 bases from V and 11 bases from J; bases unmatched to any gene: 3. The CDR3 here is CASSSGLAGGKQFF. The CDR3 DNA follows: TGTGCCAGCAGCTCGGGACTAGCGGGGGGCAAGCAGTTCTTC.

The rearrangement joins TRBV4-3 to TRBJ2-7; 11 nucleotides align to TRBD1. CDR3 size: 16 residues. Trimming removed 1 base from V and 0 bases from J; junction bases left unmatched: 2. The germline CDR1 and CDR2 sequences are LGHNA and YSLEER. The CDR3 sequence: CASSQGDRGFSYEQYF. In nucleotides, the CDR3 is TGCGCCAGCAGCCAAGGGGACAGGGGGTTCTCCTACGAGCAGTACTTC.

The chain combines TRBV28 with TRBJ1-2; 10 nucleotides match TRBD1. The germline CDR1 and CDR2 sequences are MDHEN and SYDVKM. The CDR3 runs to 14 residues. J gave up 7 bases and V 9 bases, and 11 bases lay outside the gene matches. The CDR3 is CASTAGTGAPGYTF. The CDR3 DNA sequence: TGTGCCAGTACCGCCGGGACAGGGGCTCCTGGCTACACCTTC.

The chain is built from TRBV9 and TRBJ2-3; the match to TRBD2 covers 9 bases. The V gene end was trimmed by 4 bases and the J gene end by 6 bases; junction bases not matched to a gene: 9. CDR3 length: 15 residues. Germline loops: CDR1 SGDLS, CDR2 YYNGEE. CDR3: CASSPRGGALDTQYF. In nucleotides, the CDR3 is TGTGCCAGCAGCCCCCGCGGGGGGGCCTTGGATACGCAGTATTTT.

Ten or more counts support this clone. The chain recombines TRBV2 with TRBJ1-2; D possibly corresponds to TRBD1 (6 bases). This CDR3 comprises 14 residues. Germline V CDR1 and CDR2: SNHLY, FYNNEI. Deletions cut 4 bases from V and 8 bases from J, with 17 bases between. The CDR3 bases are TGTGCCAGCAGTGTGGGGGAACAGGGACGGGGCTACACCTTC. Translating it yields CASSVGEQGRGYTF.

This chain uses TRBV12-3 or TRBV12-4 with TRBJ2-3; D possibly corresponds to TRBD2 (6 bases). V was shortened by 6 bases and J by 6 bases, with 13 bases between the two germline ends. The CDR3 runs to 13 residues. CDR3 region: CASSIRAGDTQYF. The CDR3 nucleotides read TGTGCCAGCAGCATCAGGGCGGGGGATACGCAGTATTTT.

The chain links TRBV2 to TRBJ2-3, with D perhaps matching TRBD2 (6 bases). Per the germline V gene, CDR1 is SNHLY and CDR2 is FYNNEI. The CDR3 has 14 residues. The V gene lost 11 bases and the J gene lost 0 bases, with 15 bases spanning the gap. In DNA form, the CDR3 reads TGTGCCGGGATAGCGGATGCTAGCACAGATACGCAGTATTTT. It yields the protein CAGIADASTDTQYF.

J is TRBJ2-5 and V is TRBV7-3, with 9 bases aligning to TRBD2. Germline assignment: CDR1 SGHTA and CDR2 FQGTGA. This CDR3 has 15 amino acids. Trimming took 2 bases from V and 5 from J; bases not matched to a gene: 6. In DNA form, the CDR3 reads TGTGCCAGCAGCTTAGAAGGTCTAGCGGGGGAGACCCAGTACTTC. Translating gives CASSLEGLAGETQYF.

The genes are TRBV7-8 and TRBJ2-3; the D gene is possibly TRBD2 (7 bases). CDR3 length: 15 residues. CDR1 is SGHVS and CDR2 is FQNEAQ in the germline V gene. V dropped 5 bases and J dropped 1 base, with 13 bases sitting between them. The CDR3 region is CASSPLGGRTDTQYF. CDR3 nucleotides: TGTGCCAGCAGCCCCCTGGGGGGGCGCACAGATACGCAGTATTTT.

J is TRBJ2-1 and V is TRBV7-2; D not certain. The V and J ends lost 2 bases and 0 bases respectively, with 8 bases between them. The CDR3 is 15 amino acids. The V gene's germline CDR1 is SGHTA and CDR2 FQGNSA. This CDR3 reads CASSLHSRSYNEQFF. In DNA, the CDR3 is TGTGCCAGCAGCTTACATAGCCGCTCCTACAATGAGCAGTTCTTC.

The chain couples TRBV19 to TRBJ1-5; 9 nucleotides agree with TRBD1. CDR1 LNHDA and CDR2 SQIVND come from the germline V gene (reference sequence). The CDR3 contains 16 residues. The V and J ends lost 5 bases and 1 base, in that order; junction bases with no gene match: 6. CDR3 residues: CASSSDRGLSNQPQHF. The CDR3 bases are TGTGCCAGTAGTTCGGACAGGGGCCTGAGCAATCAGCCCCAGCATTTT.

The chain links TRBV5-4 to TRBJ1-6; TRBD1 matches 11 bases. The length of the CDR3 is 15 residues. Germline CDR1 is SGHNT and CDR2 is YYREEE (reference sequence). V lost 6 bases and J lost 13; bases outside the gene matches: 12. As DNA, the CDR3 is TGTGCCAGCACGCGGGGGGGACAGGGGGTTGGGCCCCTCCACTTT. It yields the protein CASTRGGQGVGPLHF.

This clone was detected only once. V usage is TRBV7-9 and J usage is TRBJ1-2, with D tentatively TRBD1 (5 bases). Trimming cost V 3 bases and J 5 bases, with 13 bases left between them. The CDR3 contains 14 residues. CDR1 and CDR2 from the germline V gene are SEHNR and FQNEAQ (reference sequence). The CDR3 is CASSFIGEGYGYTF. The CDR3 nucleotides read TGTGCCAGCAGCTTTATAGGGGAAGGGTATGGCTACACCTTC. The variable domain in full, completed from reference TRBV7-9 and TRBJ1-2, reads DTGVSQNPRHKITKRGQNVTFRCDPISEHNRLYWYRQTLGQGPEFLTYFQNEAQLEKSRLLSDRFSAERPKGSFSTLEIQRTEQGDSAMYLCASSFIGEGYGYTFGSGTRLTVV.

The chain joins TRBV19 to TRBJ2-1, with D unclear. V dropped 5 bases and J dropped 6 bases, with 14 bases sitting between them. The length of the CDR3 is 14 residues. Germline V gene lookup returns CDR1 LNHDA and CDR2 SQIVND (reference sequence). The CDR3, as DNA: TGTGCCAGTAGTGTATTAGTACAGAGCAATGAGCAGTTCTTC. It specifies CASSVLVQSNEQFF.

This clone was counted once. The chain carries TRBV19 and TRBJ1-5; 7 bases match TRBD1. This CDR3 is 16 amino acids long. The germline V gene encodes CDR1 LNHDA and CDR2 SQIVND (reference sequence). V lost 3 bases to trimming and J lost 2 bases; unmatched junction nucleotides: 7. The CDR3 sequence: CASSIVRGDGNQPQHF. CDR3 nucleotide sequence: TGTGCCAGTAGTATTGTCAGGGGGGACGGCAATCAGCCCCAGCATTTT.

J is TRBJ2-3 and V is TRBV7-9; TRBD2 matches at 7 bases. Germline-derived CDR1 and CDR2 are SEHNR and FQNEAQ (reference sequence). CDR3 length equals 15 residues. J gave up 3 bases and V 5 bases, and 8 bases lay outside the gene matches. In nucleotides, the CDR3 is TGTGCCAGCAGCCCGGTGCGGGAGCCTACAGATACGCAGTATTTT. Protein: CASSPVREPTDTQYF.

The chain recombines TRBV29-1 with TRBJ2-2, with 9 bases fitting TRBD1. V lost 6 bases to trimming and J lost 3 bases; unmatched junction nucleotides: 8. The CDR3 is 15 residues long. Germline lookup yields CDR1 SQVTM and CDR2 ANQGSEA. CDR3 loop: CSVADRGIDTGELFF. CDR3 nucleotide sequence: TGCAGCGTGGCGGACAGGGGTATAGACACCGGGGAGCTGTTTTTT.

The chain carries TRBV5-1 and TRBJ1-2; the match to TRBD1 covers 9 bases. The CDR3 is 15 amino acids. V shed 1 base and J 8 bases; nucleotides not matched to a gene: 9. Germline V gene sequence: CDR1 SGHRS, CDR2 YFSETQ. Here the CDR3 reads CASSLRTGGNEGYTF. DNA for the CDR3: TGCGCCAGCAGCTTGCGCACAGGGGGCAATGAGGGCTACACCTTC.

This clone was counted a few times. This chain connects TRBV7-3 to TRBJ2-7; a weak D match, TRBD2 (6 bases). This CDR3 has 13 residues. Trimming removed 5 bases from V and 3 bases from J, with 11 bases in between. Germline CDR1 reads SGHTA; CDR2 reads FQGTGA. CDR3: CASSRAEGYEQYF. The CDR3 DNA reads TGTGCCAGCAGCCGCGCGGAGGGCTACGAGCAGTACTTC. Full variable domain (missing parts from reference TRBV7-3 and TRBJ2-7): GAGVSQTPSNKVTEKGKYVELRCDPISGHTALYWYRQSLGQGPEFLIYFQGTGAADDSGLPNDRFFAVRPEGSVSTLKIQRTERGDSAVYLCASSRAEGYEQYFGPGTRLTVT.

In nucleotides, the CDR3 is TGTGCCAGCAGCCCAAACTACGAGCAGTACTTC. Protein sequence: CASSPNYEQYF. The rearrangement joins TRBV11-2 to TRBJ2-7; unclear D gene. Trimming cost V 5 bases and J 3 bases, with 5 bases left between them. The CDR3 has 11 residues. From germline, CDR1 is SGHAT and CDR2 FQNNGV.

The gene calls are TRBV10-1 and TRBJ2-7, with D hard to call. The germline V and J ends were trimmed by 6 bases and 3 bases, with 9 bases remaining between them. The CDR3 length is 12 residues. Germline assignment: CDR1 WNHNN and CDR2 SYGVQD (reference sequence). The CDR3 protein is CASRRVYYEQYF. In nucleotides, the CDR3 is TGCGCCAGCAGGAGAGTCTACTACGAGCAGTACTTC.